The next 22 T cell receptor beta chains were all read from a single sample in a study of shared clonotypes between healthy human individuals. The method was immunoSEQ multiplex PCR; TCRdb's version includes in-frame clones alone and lacks a portion of them. The sample comprises about 600,000 clones, roughly 97% of which are singletons, and about 0.06% rests with the top ten. The sequencing sample was made of naive CD4+ T cells sorted from blood. Indicated subset: CD45RA+ positively selected. Every receptor here comes from a woman aged 25 to 39 in good health.

This clone was seen only once. CDR3 nucleotides: TGTGCCAGCAGTTACTCGATCCCGACTAAATACTACGAGCAGTACTTC. Translated, it gives CASSYSIPTKYYEQYF. The chain employs TRBV6-5 and TRBJ2-5; weak D call: TRBD2 (5 bases). Gene TRBJ2-7 matches the end of the DNA better, so the J call may be wrong. The V gene's germline CDR1 is MNHEY and CDR2 SVGAGI. The CDR3 extends over 16 amino acids.

The V call is TRBV28, the J call TRBJ2-7, with TRBD1 matching over 9 bases. The germline V gene encodes CDR1 MDHEN and CDR2 SYDVKM. The V segment lost 3 bases and the J segment 3 bases; nucleotides outside the gene matches: 12. The CDR3 has 17 amino acids. This CDR3 reads CASSLGLGTGKGYEQYF. CDR3 in DNA: TGTGCCAGCAGTTTGGGGCTCGGGACAGGGAAAGGCTACGAGCAGTACTTC.

The rearrangement links TRBV6-6 to TRBJ2-7, with D hard to call. With 4 bases removed from V and 3 bases from J, the gap between germline ends came to 10 bases. Germline V lookup: CDR1 MNHNY, CDR2 SVGAGI (reference sequence). This CDR3 spans 13 amino acids. The CDR3 DNA reads as TGTGCCAGCAGTTTTCCCCCGGGCTACGAGCAGTACTTC. It specifies CASSFPPGYEQYF.

The rearrangement uses TRBV27 and TRBJ2-1, with D maybe TRBD1 (5 bases). Trimming stripped 1 base from V and 6 bases from J, with 16 bases between. Germline V gene sequence: CDR1 MNHEY, CDR2 SMNVEV (reference sequence). CDR3 length: 16 amino acids. The CDR3 bases are TGTGCCAGCAGTTTATTGGGCAGGGATATACGCAATGAGCAGTTCTTC. Translating gives CASSLLGRDIRNEQFF.

The rearrangement joins TRBV27 to TRBJ2-7; a weak D match, TRBD2 (6 bases). Trimming removed 3 bases from V and 2 bases from J, with 11 bases in between. The CDR3 is 14 amino acids. Per germline, CDR1 MNHEY and CDR2 SMNVEV (reference sequence). The CDR3 DNA is TGTGCCAGCAGTTTTAAAGGAGGGGCCTACGAGCAGTACTTC. Encoded protein: CASSFKGGAYEQYF.

The genes are TRBV28 and TRBJ1-4; 7 nucleotides agree with TRBD1. Germline CDR1 is MDHEN and CDR2 is SYDVKM. Germline trimming cut 10 bases from V and 4 bases from J; bases unmatched to any gene: 12. CDR3 size: 15 residues. The CDR3 DNA reads as TGTGCCATTAGTCCGACAGGGAGATATAATGAAAAACTGTTTTTT. Encoded protein: CAISPTGRYNEKLFF. The whole variable domain, filled in from reference TRBV28 and TRBJ1-4, reads DVKVTQSSRYLVKRTGEKVFLECVQDMDHENMFWYRQDPGLGLRLIYFSYDVKMKEKGDIPEGYSVSREKKERFSLILESASTNQTSMYLCAISPTGRYNEKLFFGSGTQLSVL.

This chain joins TRBV19 and TRBJ2-1; 12 bases agree with TRBD2. This CDR3 comprises 15 residues. Trimming took 4 bases from V and 12 from J; bases not matched to a gene: 10. Germline values: CDR1 LNHDA, CDR2 SQIVND (reference sequence). The CDR3 here is CASSKTSGSPVAQFF. CDR3 sequence (DNA): TGTGCCAGTAGTAAGACTAGCGGGAGTCCAGTCGCGCAGTTCTTC.

The gene calls are TRBV21-1 and TRBJ2-2; TRBD1, as called in the table, went unchecked against the DNA. TRBV21-1 is classified as a pseudogene. The CDR3 contains 20 residues. Here the CDR3 reads CASSNVRDRGKPPNTGELFF. The CDR3 bases are TGTGCCAGCAGCAACGTCCGAGACAGGGGAAAACCCCCGAACACCGGGGAGCTGTTTTTT.

Only one count was recorded for this clone. The chain recombines TRBV29-1 with TRBJ1-2; perhaps TRBD1 as D (5 bases). The CDR3 extends over 13 amino acids. Germline-derived CDR1 and CDR2 are SQVTM and ANQGSEA. Deletions cut 2 bases from V and 7 bases from J, with 14 bases between. In nucleotides, the CDR3 is TGCAGCGTTGAACGCAGCAGCCAGGGTGGCTACACCTTC. This gives the protein CSVERSSQGGYTF.

The rearrangement links TRBV13 to TRBJ2-7, with 8 nucleotides matching TRBD1. J was trimmed by 1 base and V by 5 bases; bases with no gene match: 7. Per the germline V gene, CDR1 is PRHDT and CDR2 is FYEKMQ (reference sequence). The CDR3 length is 15 residues. The CDR3 sequence: CASSPSRDRSYEQYF. As DNA, the CDR3 is TGTGCCAGCAGCCCAAGCCGGGACAGGTCCTACGAGCAGTACTTC.

This rearrangement joins TRBV6-1 to TRBJ2-3; 10 bases are a match to TRBD2. J lost 7 bases, V lost 6 bases, and 10 bases had no gene match. Germline CDR1 reads MNHNS; CDR2 reads SASEGT. CDR3 length: 15 residues. DNA for the CDR3: TGTGCCAGCAGCGCTCCTAGCGGGAGTCCTCATACGCAGTATTTT. Protein: CASSAPSGSPHTQYF.

The chain employs TRBV28 and TRBJ2-3; 7 nucleotides match TRBD1. The germline V gene encodes CDR1 MDHEN and CDR2 SYDVKM. Trimming cost V 6 bases and J 1 base; bases outside gene matches: 7. This CDR3 region has 15 residues. Written as DNA, the CDR3 is TGTGCCAGCAGGTTAGACAGGGTGGGCACAGATACGCAGTATTTT. It specifies CASRLDRVGTDTQYF.

J is TRBJ2-7 and V is TRBV4-1; 8 bases are shared with TRBD1. V lost 0 bases and J lost 0; bases outside the gene matches: 19. CDR1 is MGHRA, CDR2 YSYEKL, per germline. The CDR3 is 21 residues long. In DNA form, the CDR3 reads TGCGCCAGCAGCCAAGAAGTCATCGCAGGGGGCGTACTGGTGAGCTCCTACGAGCAGTACTTC. Translated: CASSQEVIAGGVLVSSYEQYF.

The CDR3 loop is CASRHPRGAGQPQHF. The CDR3 DNA sequence: TGTGCCAGCAGGCACCCCCGGGGGGCGGGTCAGCCCCAGCATTTT. V and J are TRBV28 and TRBJ1-5; TRBD1 is a possible D gene (6 bases). V was trimmed by 6 bases and J by 6 bases, leaving 18 bases between them. CDR3 size: 15 residues. CDR1 and CDR2 from the germline V gene are MDHEN and SYDVKM.

The chain uses TRBV27 and TRBJ2-3; D gene uncertain. The CDR3 is 14 residues long. Germline CDR1 reads MNHEY; CDR2 reads SMNVEV (reference sequence). The ends were cut back, 3 bases at V and 2 bases at J, with 9 bases in the middle. The CDR3 is CASSFGSLTDTQYF. The CDR3 DNA reads TGTGCCAGCAGTTTTGGCTCCCTCACAGATACGCAGTATTTT.

The chain carries TRBV28 and TRBJ1-1; tentatively, D is TRBD1 (5 bases). Deletions cut 6 bases from V and 5 bases from J, with 13 bases between. Germline V gene sequence: CDR1 MDHEN, CDR2 SYDVKM. The length of the CDR3 is 13 residues. The CDR3 nucleotides read TGTGCCAGCAGATGGGGGGGAGGGACTGAAGCTTTCTTT. This translates into CASRWGGGTEAFF. Looking up the rest from reference TRBV28 and TRBJ1-1 gives the full variable domain: DVKVTQSSRYLVKRTGEKVFLECVQDMDHENMFWYRQDPGLGLRLIYFSYDVKMKEKGDIPEGYSVSREKKERFSLILESASTNQTSMYLCASRWGGGTEAFFGQGTRLTVV.

The chain carries TRBV28 and TRBJ1-5; D is unresolved. V gave up 6 bases and J gave up 4 bases, with 13 bases separating them. The CDR3 contains 14 residues. Germline values: CDR1 MDHEN, CDR2 SYDVKM. The CDR3 spells CASRASVPNQPQHF. CDR3 DNA sequence: TGTGCCAGCAGGGCCTCGGTCCCGAATCAGCCCCAGCATTTT.

The chain is built from TRBV28 and TRBJ1-2, with TRBD1 matching over 8 bases. Unmatched junction bases numbered 12, after V lost 7 bases and J lost 8 bases. The CDR3 sequence is 14 residues long. The germline gives CDR1 MDHEN, CDR2 SYDVKM. The CDR3 loop is CASKRDRSSGGYTF. As DNA, the CDR3 is TGTGCCAGCAAACGGGACAGGTCGAGCGGCGGCTACACCTTC.

The rearrangement joins TRBV19 to TRBJ2-7, with 8 nucleotides matching TRBD2. The V gene's germline CDR1 is LNHDA and CDR2 SQIVND (reference sequence). The CDR3 is 15 residues long. J was trimmed by 4 bases and V by 5 bases; bases with no gene match: 10. The CDR3 is CASSSPGGRGYEQYF. The CDR3 DNA reads TGTGCCAGTAGTTCCCCGGGGGGGAGAGGATACGAGCAGTACTTC.

The chain has TRBV11-2 and TRBJ1-2, with a weak D call TRBD1 (6 bases). V lost 1 base to trimming and J lost 7 bases, with 16 bases between them. The CDR3 runs to 15 residues. CDR1 and CDR2 from the germline V gene are SGHAT and FQNNGV. The CDR3 loop is CASSLAGSGALGYTF. The CDR3 DNA follows: TGTGCCAGCAGCTTAGCCGGGTCGGGGGCTCTTGGCTACACCTTC.

The chain has TRBV2 and TRBJ1-2; D unresolved. Deletions cut 7 bases from V and 8 bases from J, with 11 bases between. In germline, CDR1 is SNHLY, CDR2 FYNNEI. The CDR3 covers 11 residues. CDR3 region: CASMRSVGYTF. The CDR3 coding sequence is TGTGCCAGCATGAGGAGCGTGGGCTACACCTTC.

The chain employs TRBV7-2 and TRBJ2-2, with 7 bases fitting TRBD1. J gave up 8 bases and V 4 bases, and 7 bases lay outside the gene matches. This CDR3 has 14 residues. Germline CDR1 reads SGHTA; CDR2 reads FQGNSA. CDR3 residues: CASSSPRGPGELFF. The CDR3 DNA reads as TGTGCCAGCAGCTCGCCAAGGGGGCCGGGGGAGCTGTTTTTT.